This T cell receptor (beta chain) was documented in a study of blood T cell repertoires in COVID-19. Looking at the study overall: The samples span acute and convalescent COVID-19 from the United States, Italy and Spain.

This clone has a single count. Sequenced by immunoSEQ multiplex PCR; TCRdb stores in-frame clones only, minus some. The sample holds under 450,000 clones, approximately 86% seen once. In germline, CDR1 is SQVTM, CDR2 ANQGSEA. V was pared by 6 bases and J by 0 bases, with 11 bases between. The CDR3 has 13 residues. The TCR was taken from a woman aged 55-75 years with COVID-19, enrolled during active disease. J is TRBJ1-1 and V is TRBV29-1, with D possibly matching TRBD1 (5 bases). Sequenced: peripheral blood. CDR3 nucleotides: TGCAGCGTAAAGGGGAGGATGAACACTGAAGCTTTCTTT. Its protein product is CSVKGRMNTEAFF.